These 21 T cell receptor beta chains originate from one sample sequenced in a study of sequential checkpoint blockade in melanoma. The assay was immunoSEQ multiplex PCR, and TCRdb's table has in-frame clones only and misses some. The sample shows some 21,000 clones, about 82% of them seen only once. The treatment is: randomized to nivolumab then ipilimumab (arm A) or the reverse (arm B). The sequencing here drew on CD8+ T cells sorted from blood (inferred from file names), taken from a patient given nivolumab and ipilimumab in sequence. The source is a human donor with melanoma.

This chain joins TRBV27 and TRBJ1-6; D is uncertain. Germline values: CDR1 MNHEY, CDR2 SMNVEV (reference sequence). CDR3 size: 16 residues. V lost 0 bases to trimming and J lost 6 bases, with 12 bases between them. The CDR3 coding sequence is TGTGCCAGCAGTTTATCGACCCCCAGCGGTAATTCACCCCTCCACTTT. Translated: CASSLSTPSGNSPLHF.

The chain uses TRBV5-6 and TRBJ2-2, with 10 bases identical to TRBD1. The CDR3 contains 14 residues. J lost 6 bases, V lost 3 bases, and 2 bases had no gene match. Germline CDR1 is SGHDT and CDR2 is YYEEEE. In DNA, the CDR3 is TGTGCCAGCAGCTCCGGGACAGGGGCCGGGGAGCTGTTTTTT. It specifies CASSSGTGAGELFF.

The chain has TRBV4-3 and TRBJ1-6, with 8 bases lining up with TRBD1. From germline, CDR1 is LGHNA and CDR2 YSLEER. V shed 1 base, J shed 7 bases, and the junction held 3 bases outside the gene matches. CDR3 size: 15 residues. In DNA form, the CDR3 reads TGCGCCAGCAGCCAAGGGACAGGGTTCAATTCACCCCTCCACTTT. As protein: CASSQGTGFNSPLHF.

The V and J genes are TRBV7-9 and TRBJ2-1; D remains ambiguous. Trimming left V 2 bases short and J 2 bases short, with 7 bases between. The CDR3 contains 14 residues. Germline CDR1 is SEHNR and CDR2 is FQNEAQ (reference sequence). The CDR3 sequence is CASSLPRPYNEQFF. The CDR3, as DNA: TGTGCCAGCAGCTTACCGCGGCCCTACAATGAGCAGTTCTTC.

The CDR3 region has the DNA TGCGCCAGCAGCGCTTCACAGGGGGTGGGCACTGAAGCTTTCTTT. Its protein product is CASSASQGVGTEAFF. The V gene is TRBV5-1, the J gene TRBJ1-1; 8 bases align to TRBD1. Germline V gene sequence: CDR1 SGHRS, CDR2 YFSETQ. The V and J ends lost 4 bases and 4 bases, in that order; junction bases with no gene match: 9. CDR3 length equals 15 residues.

The V gene is TRBV9, the J gene TRBJ1-1; D might be TRBD1 (6 bases). Germline V gives CDR1 SGDLS, CDR2 YYNGEE. The CDR3 length is 18 residues. Trimming pared 3 bases from V and 0 bases from J, leaving 21 bases between. The chain's CDR3 is CASSANYREFTMNTEAFF. The CDR3 DNA sequence: TGTGCCAGCAGCGCGAACTACAGGGAGTTCACCATGAACACTGAAGCTTTCTTT.

The rearrangement uses TRBV27 and TRBJ2-2; 10 bases are a match to TRBD1. With V trimmed by 5 bases and J by 5 bases, 2 bases remained unmatched. The V gene's germline CDR1 is MNHEY and CDR2 SMNVEV (reference sequence). The CDR3 spans 14 residues. For the CDR3, the DNA is TGTGCCAGCAGTCGACAGGGGGCGACCGGGGAGCTGTTTTTT. The encoded protein is CASSRQGATGELFF.

The J gene is TRBJ1-4, the V gene TRBV7-6, with D perhaps TRBD1 (5 bases). The ends were cut back, 10 bases at V and 0 bases at J, with 15 bases in the middle. The CDR3 has 15 amino acids. Germline V gene lookup returns CDR1 SGHVS and CDR2 FNYEAQ. The CDR3 loop reads CATRAGIATNEKLFF. The CDR3 DNA reads as TGTGCCACCAGGGCAGGGATAGCAACTAATGAAAAACTGTTTTTT.

The V and J genes are TRBV9 and TRBJ2-7; 8 positions agree with TRBD2. Germline V CDR1 and CDR2: SGDLS, YYNGEE. The V and J ends lost 3 bases and 8 bases, in that order; junction bases with no gene match: 16. The CDR3 runs to 16 residues. CDR3 sequence: CASSAPGGLGEPKQYF. CDR3 sequence (DNA): TGTGCCAGCAGCGCGCCGGGGGGGTTGGGAGAACCAAAGCAGTACTTC.

The chain employs TRBV27 and TRBJ2-7, with 7 bases aligning to TRBD1. Germline V gene sequence: CDR1 MNHEY, CDR2 SMNVEV (reference sequence). Unmatched junction bases numbered 14, after V lost 6 bases and J lost 3 bases. CDR3 length: 16 amino acids. The CDR3 nucleotides read TGTGCCAGCAGGCTACCGACAGGGCTTGAGGACTACGAGCAGTACTTC. Its protein is CASRLPTGLEDYEQYF.

V usage is TRBV27 and J usage is TRBJ2-7; 8 bases align to TRBD2. The germline gives CDR1 MNHEY, CDR2 SMNVEV (reference sequence). Trimming removed 2 bases from V and 6 bases from J; junction bases left unmatched: 6. This CDR3 is 14 amino acids long. DNA for the CDR3: TGTGCCAGCAGTTTAGTCGGGAGGGCCTTCGAGCAGTACTTC. It specifies CASSLVGRAFEQYF.

V usage is TRBV5-6 and J usage is TRBJ2-7; 10 bases fit TRBD2. The ends lost 4 bases at V and 3 bases at J; junction bases unmatched: 10. Per the germline V gene, CDR1 is SGHDT and CDR2 is YYEEEE. The CDR3 spans 16 residues. CDR3 bases: TGTGCCAGCAGCCTTTGGACTAGCGGATTCTACTACGAGCAGTACTTC. Its translation: CASSLWTSGFYYEQYF.

This sequence joins TRBV27 and TRBJ1-3; D is undetermined. Trimming removed 3 bases from V and 2 bases from J, with 11 bases in between. The CDR3 totals 15 residues. The germline CDR1 and CDR2 sequences are MNHEY and SMNVEV (reference sequence). CDR3 sequence reads: CASSFGEPAGNTIYF. The CDR3 bases are TGTGCCAGCAGTTTCGGGGAACCCGCTGGAAACACCATATATTTT.

This chain joins TRBV19 and TRBJ2-7; 7 bases match TRBD2. V trimming: 2 bases; J trimming: 2 bases; junction bases outside the gene matches: 15. Per the germline V gene, CDR1 is LNHDA and CDR2 is SQIVND (reference sequence). This CDR3 has 18 residues. The CDR3 here is CASSIRQRGGQKTYEQYF. Here the CDR3 DNA reads TGTGCCAGTAGTATACGTCAGCGGGGAGGCCAAAAAACCTACGAGCAGTACTTC.

This rearrangement joins TRBV10-2 to TRBJ2-1; no definite D call. Per the germline V gene, CDR1 is WSHSY and CDR2 is SAAADI. The V end was cut by 6 bases, the J end by 6 bases, with 9 bases between. The CDR3 has 12 residues. CDR3 nucleotide sequence: TGCGCCAGCAGCCTGTCCGGCAATGAGCAGTTCTTC. Its protein is CASSLSGNEQFF.

This clone was counted a single time. This sequence joins TRBV4-2 and TRBJ2-2; D is undetermined. In germline, CDR1 is LGHNA, CDR2 YNFKEQ. V was clipped by 0 bases and J by 2 bases, with 16 bases between them. The length of the CDR3 is 18 residues. The CDR3: CASSQDFGVAENTGELFF. CDR3 coding DNA: TGTGCCAGCAGCCAAGATTTTGGAGTGGCGGAAAACACCGGGGAGCTGTTTTTT.

DNA for the CDR3: TGTGCCAGTAGTATCGGTCCTACTAGCGGGAGGAGCACAGATACGCAGTATTTT. Protein product: CASSIGPTSGRSTDTQYF. The chain is built from TRBV19 and TRBJ2-3; 12 bases are shared with TRBD2. Losses at the gene ends were 3 bases for V and 0 bases for J; bases not matched to a gene: 7. The germline CDR1 and CDR2 sequences are LNHDA and SQIVND (reference sequence). CDR3 length equals 18 residues.

V is TRBV10-2 and J is TRBJ2-7; TRBD1 aligns across 9 bases. This CDR3 has 15 residues. In germline, CDR1 is WSHSY, CDR2 SAAADI. After removal of 3 bases from V and 5 bases from J, the junction contained 8 bases not matched to a gene. This CDR3 reads CASSDADRGSHEQYF. Here the CDR3 DNA reads TGCGCCAGCAGTGATGCCGACAGGGGGAGTCACGAGCAGTACTTC.

The chain has TRBV4-1 and TRBJ1-5; 7 bases align to TRBD1. Germline V lookup: CDR1 MGHRA, CDR2 YSYEKL. With 6 bases clipped from V and 7 bases from J, the junction kept 9 bases outside the gene matches. The CDR3 is 14 amino acids. The CDR3 bases are TGCGCCAGCAGACATACAGGGGATGGGCAGCCCCAGCATTTT. This encodes CASRHTGDGQPQHF.

This chain joins TRBV7-2 and TRBJ1-6; no reliable D call. Germline-derived CDR1 and CDR2 are SGHTA and FQGNSA. This CDR3 comprises 12 residues. Trimming pared 5 bases from V and 16 bases from J, leaving 15 bases between. The CDR3 spells CASSIVPFELHF. In nucleotides, the CDR3 is TGTGCCAGCAGCATCGTGCCGTTTGAGCTCCACTTT.

The chain has TRBV13 and TRBJ1-2; weak D call: TRBD1 (6 bases). There are 16 residues in the CDR3. V lost 5 bases and J 2 bases, leaving 18 bases between the germline ends. CDR1 and CDR2 (germline): PRHDT, FYEKMQ (reference sequence). DNA for the CDR3: TGTGCCAGCAGCACCACCGACGGACAGTTCAACTATGGCTACACCTTC. Translation: CASSTTDGQFNYGYTF.